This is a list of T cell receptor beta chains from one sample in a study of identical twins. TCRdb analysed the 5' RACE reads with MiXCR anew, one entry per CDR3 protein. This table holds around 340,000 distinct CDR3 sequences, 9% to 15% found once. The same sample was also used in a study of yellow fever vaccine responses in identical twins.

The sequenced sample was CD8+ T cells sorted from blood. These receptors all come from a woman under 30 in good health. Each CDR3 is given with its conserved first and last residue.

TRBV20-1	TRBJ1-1	CSARSPTGFLSNTEAFF
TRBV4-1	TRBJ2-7	CASSQGGLGTYEQYF
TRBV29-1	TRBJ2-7	CSFRQVSGYEQYF
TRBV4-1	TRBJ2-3	CASSHPGQGRTDTQYF
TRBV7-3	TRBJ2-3	CASSPLGSDTQYF
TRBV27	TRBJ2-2	CASSVRFYQHTGELFF
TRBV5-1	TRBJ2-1	CASSDRDNEQFF
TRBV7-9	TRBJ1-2	CASSRDSQYDGYTF
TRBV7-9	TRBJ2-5	CASTSSGTGHQETQYF
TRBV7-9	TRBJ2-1	CASSQPGDNEQFF
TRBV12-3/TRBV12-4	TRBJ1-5	CASSLSGYGQPQHF
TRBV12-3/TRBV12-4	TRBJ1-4	CASTPGLNEKLFF
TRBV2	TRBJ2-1	CASSGDNEQFF
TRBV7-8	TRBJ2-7	CASSLVGGALYEQYF
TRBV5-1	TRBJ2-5	CASSSRLAGNQETQYF
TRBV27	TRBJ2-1	CASRVISGGGEQFF
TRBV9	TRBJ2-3	CASGKGLATDTQYF
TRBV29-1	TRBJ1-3	CSVAGTGDGNTIYF
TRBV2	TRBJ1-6	CASSESWDDNSPLHF
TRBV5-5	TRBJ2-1	CASSISGGHNEQFF
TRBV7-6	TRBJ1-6	CASSSRDSDNSPLHF
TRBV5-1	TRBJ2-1	CASSFGGVSSSYNEQFF
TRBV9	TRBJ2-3	CASSQRGGTSGSQRDTQYF
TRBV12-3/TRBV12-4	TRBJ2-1	CASSPAFYSNEQFF
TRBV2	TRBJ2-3	CASPPGLAADTQYF
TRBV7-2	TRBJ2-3	CASSPRRQREMLDTQYF
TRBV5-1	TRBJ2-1	CASSLRDRGTDEQFF
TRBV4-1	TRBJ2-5	CASSQDPQAVGETQYF
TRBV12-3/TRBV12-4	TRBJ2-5	CASSTWTGGFQETQYF
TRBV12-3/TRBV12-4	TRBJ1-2	CASSSDLDTTNYGYTF
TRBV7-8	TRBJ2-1	CASSFFVQAGYNEQFF
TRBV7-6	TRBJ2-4	CASSPRTENIQYF
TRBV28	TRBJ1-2	CASSPGPTYGYTF
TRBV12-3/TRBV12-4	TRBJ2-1	CASSPSFRGPPGEQFF
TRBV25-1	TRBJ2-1	CASSFSGSNEQFF
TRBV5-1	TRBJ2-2	CASSLGLAGDLSGELFF
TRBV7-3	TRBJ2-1	CASSLDLGSYNEQFF
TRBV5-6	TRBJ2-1	CASSLGVANYNEQFF
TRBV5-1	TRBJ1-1	CASSLGDEAFF
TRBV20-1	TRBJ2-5	CSARGNSYQETQYF
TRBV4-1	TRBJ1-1	CASSQEKAVNTEAFF
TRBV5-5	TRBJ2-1	CASSSASIRGVNEQFF
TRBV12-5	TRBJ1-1	CASGLNPQNTEAFF
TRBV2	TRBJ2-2	CASSADRGNTGELFF
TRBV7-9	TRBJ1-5	CASSKGGGNQPQHF
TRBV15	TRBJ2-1	CATSRDGLGEQFF
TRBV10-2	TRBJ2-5	CASSQGTSGIETQYF
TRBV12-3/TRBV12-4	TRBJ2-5	CASSLTGTGAGTQYF
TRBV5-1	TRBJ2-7	CASRRYRGVGEQYF
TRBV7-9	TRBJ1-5	CASSLGGLGQPQHF
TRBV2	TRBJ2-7	CASITRQGPSSYEQYF
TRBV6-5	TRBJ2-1	CASSSTGPREFF
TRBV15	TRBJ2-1	CATSLEGQSEQFF
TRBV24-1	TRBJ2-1	CATSDSSGLASGEFF
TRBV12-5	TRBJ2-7	CASGLEGQGPYEQYF
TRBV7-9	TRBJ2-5	CASRPAGQETQYF
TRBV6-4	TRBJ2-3	CASSDGTDTQYF